These 17 T cell receptor beta chains originate from one sample sequenced in a study of CD8+ T cells in alopecia areata. RNA extraction and reverse transcription yielded cDNA as sequencing template. Sequencing used immunoSEQ multiplex PCR; TCRdb keeps in-frame clones, though not all of them. The repertoire consists of about 150,000 clones, with 80% to 90% occurring once and the leading ten covering over 12%. The input for sequencing was CD8+ T cells sorted from blood, taken at week 0. These receptors were collected from a human donor with alopecia areata.

This clone was seen more than once but under ten times. The chain is built from TRBV4-1 and TRBJ2-3; weak D call: TRBD2 (6 bases). The germline V gene encodes CDR1 MGHRA and CDR2 YSYEKL. The CDR3 is 14 residues long. V was pared by 4 bases and J by 7 bases, with 15 bases between. CDR3 nucleotides: TGCGCCAGCAGCCTTAGCGGCACCAGAAATACGCAGTATTTT. It specifies CASSLSGTRNTQYF.

The rearrangement links TRBV7-3 to TRBJ2-1; D possibly corresponds to TRBD1 (7 bases). The germline V gene encodes CDR1 SGHTA and CDR2 FQGTGA. V was pared by 2 bases and J by 6 bases, with 11 bases between. This CDR3 region has 14 residues. CDR3 nucleotides: TGTGCCAGCAGCTTATACCAGGGGGGCAATGAGCAGTTCTTC. It translates to CASSLYQGGNEQFF.

The CDR3 region has the DNA TGTGCCAGCAGCCTAACCCACAGGGGGCAGATGAACACTGAAGCTTTCTTT. It codes for CASSLTHRGQMNTEAFF. The chain is built from TRBV14 and TRBJ1-1, with TRBD1 identical over 9 bases. There are 17 residues in the CDR3. Germline V gene lookup returns CDR1 SGHDN and CDR2 FVKESK. V was pared by 4 bases and J by 0 bases, with 9 bases of the junction left unmatched.

This clone occurred once. The chain combines TRBV7-9 with TRBJ2-7, with D hard to call. Trimming took 0 bases from V and 6 from J, leaving 6 bases between them. This CDR3 has 12 residues. Germline V gene sequence: CDR1 SEHNR, CDR2 FQNEAQ (reference sequence). The CDR3 region has the DNA TGTGCCAGCAGCTTAGCTAACCTCGAGCAGTACTTC. This codes for CASSLANLEQYF.

The rearrangement uses TRBV27 and TRBJ2-1, with no clear D. Germline values: CDR1 MNHEY, CDR2 SMNVEV (reference sequence). There are 13 residues in the CDR3. The ends were cut back, 8 bases at V and 0 bases at J, with 8 bases in the middle. The CDR3 nucleotides are TGTGCCAGCGGTACGAGCTCCTACAATGAGCAGTTCTTC. Translated, it gives CASGTSSYNEQFF.

V usage is TRBV27 and J usage is TRBJ1-1; 9 bases fit TRBD1. Germline V gene sequence: CDR1 MNHEY, CDR2 SMNVEV (reference sequence). V shed 6 bases and J 4 bases; nucleotides not matched to a gene: 3. The CDR3 consists of 13 residues. The CDR3 DNA is TGTGCCAGCAGCGGGGACAGGGTCACTGAAGCTTTCTTT. Its protein is CASSGDRVTEAFF.

This chain joins TRBV6-6 and TRBJ1-2; tentatively, D is TRBD1 (5 bases). Trimming took off 7 bases at V and 7 bases at J, with 13 bases between the two ends. In germline, CDR1 is MNHNY, CDR2 SVGAGI (reference sequence). The CDR3 spans 12 residues. The CDR3 DNA reads as TGTGCCAGCATGGGGGGGGACTTTGGCTACACCTTC. Its protein is CASMGGDFGYTF.

The sample holds one count of this clone. The rearrangement links TRBV4-1 to TRBJ1-6, with TRBD1 as a possible D gene (6 bases). Germline V gene data show CDR1 as MGHRA and CDR2 as YSYEKL. Trimming removed 1 base from V and 9 bases from J, with 13 bases in between. The CDR3 runs to 15 residues. CDR3 sequence: CASSQVPGAISPLHF. The CDR3 DNA reads TGCGCCAGCAGCCAAGTCCCAGGGGCTATTTCACCCCTCCACTTT.

The chain is built from TRBV4-1 and TRBJ2-7; weak D call: TRBD2 (5 bases). Trimming stripped 0 bases from V and 0 bases from J, with 6 bases between. The CDR3 sequence is 14 residues long. Germline V gene lookup returns CDR1 MGHRA and CDR2 YSYEKL. DNA for the CDR3: TGCGCCAGCAGCCAAGATGGGAGCTCCTACGAGCAGTACTTC. It yields the protein CASSQDGSSYEQYF.

The chain joins TRBV5-1 to TRBJ2-3, with no clear D. The germline gives CDR1 SGHRS, CDR2 YFSETQ. Trimming shortened V by 1 base and J by 0 bases, and 9 bases separated the two germline ends. The CDR3 is 15 amino acids. CDR3 DNA sequence: TGCGCCAGCAGCTTGATCGGACCCAGCACAGATACGCAGTATTTT. It codes for CASSLIGPSTDTQYF.

The gene calls are TRBV9 and TRBJ2-2; D not certain. The CDR3 contains 12 residues. Germline values: CDR1 SGDLS, CDR2 YYNGEE. V lost 6 bases and J 3 bases, leaving 6 bases between the germline ends. DNA for the CDR3: TGTGCCAGCACCTGGGACACCGGGGAGCTGTTTTTT. This codes for CASTWDTGELFF.

This chain connects TRBV5-1 to TRBJ2-5, with 14 bases aligning to TRBD2. Germline trimming cut 0 bases from V and 3 bases from J; bases unmatched to any gene: 1. The CDR3 contains 16 residues. CDR1 and CDR2 (germline): SGHRS, YFSETQ. The CDR3 reads CASSLGGLAGEETQYF. CDR3 sequence (DNA): TGCGCCAGCAGCTTGGGGGGACTAGCGGGAGAAGAGACCCAGTACTTC.

For this clone: One junction end disagrees with the germline gene, perhaps due to a read error. The chain combines TRBV6-1 with TRBJ1-5; D is unresolved. CDR1 MNHNS and CDR2 SASEGT come from the germline V gene. CDR3 length: 15 amino acids. The CDR3 is CASSEASSSHQPQHF. The CDR3 DNA sequence: TGTGCCAGCAGTGAAGCGTCCAGTAGCCATCAGCCCCAGCATTTT.

The chain joins TRBV19 to TRBJ1-1, with D perhaps TRBD1 (6 bases). Deletions cut 4 bases from V and 1 base from J, with 13 bases between. Germline-derived CDR1 and CDR2 are LNHDA and SQIVND (reference sequence). The CDR3 contains 15 residues. CDR3 protein: CASSTPGVRNTEAFF. Here the CDR3 DNA reads TGTGCCAGTAGTACGCCAGGGGTCCGGAACACTGAAGCTTTCTTT.

The genes are TRBV4-2 and TRBJ2-1; 11 bases align to TRBD2. The CDR3 is made up of 16 amino acids. Unmatched junction bases numbered 7, after V lost 3 bases and J lost 6 bases. CDR1 and CDR2 from the germline V gene are LGHNA and YNFKEQ. This CDR3 is CASSQSSGLAVNEQFF. The CDR3 nucleotides are TGTGCCAGCAGCCAGAGTTCGGGACTAGCGGTCAATGAGCAGTTCTTC.

Here the CDR3 DNA reads TGTGCCAGCAGGGGGGACAGGGAGCAGTACTTC. It encodes CASRGDREQYF. The chain combines TRBV2 with TRBJ2-7; 8 nucleotides match TRBD1. The CDR3 has 11 amino acids. CDR1 and CDR2 (germline): SNHLY, FYNNEI. With 6 bases clipped from V and 7 bases from J, the junction kept 2 bases outside the gene matches. Variable domain in full (rest from reference TRBV2 and TRBJ2-7): EPEVTQTPSHQVTQMGQEVILRCVPISNHLYFYWYRQILGQKVEFLVSFYNNEISEKSEIFDDQFSVERPDGSNFTLKIRSTKLEDSAMYFCASRGDREQYFGPGTRLTVT.

As for this clone: Other DNA sequences in the same sample also yield this CDR3. The chain combines TRBV9 with TRBJ2-7; D possibly corresponds to TRBD1 (6 bases). The CDR3 extends over 12 amino acids. V was cut by 4 bases and J by 4 bases, with 9 bases left in between. Germline V gives CDR1 SGDLS, CDR2 YYNGEE. CDR3 sequence (DNA): TGTGCCAGCAGCCCAACAGGGTACGAGCAGTACTTC. Translated, it gives CASSPTGYEQYF.